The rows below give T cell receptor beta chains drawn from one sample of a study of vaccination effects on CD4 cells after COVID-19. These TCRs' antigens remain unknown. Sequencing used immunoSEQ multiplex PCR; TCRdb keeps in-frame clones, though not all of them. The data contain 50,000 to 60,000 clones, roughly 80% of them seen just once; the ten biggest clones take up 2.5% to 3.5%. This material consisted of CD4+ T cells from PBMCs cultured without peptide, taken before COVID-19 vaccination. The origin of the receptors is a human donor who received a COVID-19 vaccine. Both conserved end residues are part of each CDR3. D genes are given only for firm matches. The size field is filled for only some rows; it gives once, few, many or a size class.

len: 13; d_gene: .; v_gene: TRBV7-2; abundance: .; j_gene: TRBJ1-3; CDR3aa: CASIVNSGNTIYF; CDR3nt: TGTGCCAGCATTGTGAACTCTGGAAACACCATATATTTT
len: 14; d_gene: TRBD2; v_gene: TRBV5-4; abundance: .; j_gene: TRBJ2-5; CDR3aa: CATNSGGRGETQYF; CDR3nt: TGTGCCACCAATAGCGGGGGTCGGGGAGAGACCCAGTACTTC
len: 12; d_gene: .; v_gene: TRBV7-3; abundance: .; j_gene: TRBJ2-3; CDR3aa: CASSLSGDTQYF; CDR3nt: TGTGCCAGCAGCTTATCAGGAGATACGCAGTATTTT
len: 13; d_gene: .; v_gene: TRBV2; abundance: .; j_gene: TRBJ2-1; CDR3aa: CASSLTGYNEQFF; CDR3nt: TGTGCCAGCAGTCTGACAGGATACAATGAGCAGTTCTTC
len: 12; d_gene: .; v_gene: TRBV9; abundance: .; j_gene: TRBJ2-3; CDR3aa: CASSVVTDTQYF; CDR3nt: TGTGCCAGCAGCGTAGTTACAGATACGCAGTATTTT
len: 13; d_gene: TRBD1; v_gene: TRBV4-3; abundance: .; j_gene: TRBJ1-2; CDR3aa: CASSRAGTAGYTF; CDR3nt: TGCGCCAGCAGCCGGGCAGGGACAGCTGGCTACACCTTC
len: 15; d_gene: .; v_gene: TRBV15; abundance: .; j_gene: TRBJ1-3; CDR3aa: CATSRDYGFGNTIYF; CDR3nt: TGTGCCACCAGCAGAGATTATGGGTTTGGAAACACCATATATTTT
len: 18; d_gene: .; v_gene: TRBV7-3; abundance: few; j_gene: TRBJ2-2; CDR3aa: CASSLRPASGFNTGELFF; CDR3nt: TGTGCCAGCAGCTTAAGACCCGCCTCGGGATTTAACACCGGGGAGCTGTTTTTT
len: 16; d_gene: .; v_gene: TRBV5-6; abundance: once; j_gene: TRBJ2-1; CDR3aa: CASSSRTVISYNEQFF; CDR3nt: TGTGCCAGCAGCAGCAGGACAGTAATATCCTACAATGAGCAGTTCTTC
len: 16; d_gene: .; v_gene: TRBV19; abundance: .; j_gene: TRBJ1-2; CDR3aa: CASRMIQGSSGRGYTF; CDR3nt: TGTGCCAGTAGGATGATTCAGGGATCTTCGGGTCGGGGCTACACCTTC
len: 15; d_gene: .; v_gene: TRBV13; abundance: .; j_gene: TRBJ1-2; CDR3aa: CASSLRGLGKYGYTF; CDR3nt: TGTGCCAGCAGCCTAAGAGGTCTGGGCAAGTATGGCTACACCTTC
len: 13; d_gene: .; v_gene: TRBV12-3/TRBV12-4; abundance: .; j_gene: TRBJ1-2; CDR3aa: CASGFPLTYGYTF; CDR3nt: TGTGCCAGCGGGTTTCCCCTGACCTATGGCTACACCTTC
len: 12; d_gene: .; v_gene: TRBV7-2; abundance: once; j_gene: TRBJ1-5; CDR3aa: CASSLLGQPQHF; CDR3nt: TGTGCCAGCAGTCTTCTAGGACAGCCCCAGCATTTT
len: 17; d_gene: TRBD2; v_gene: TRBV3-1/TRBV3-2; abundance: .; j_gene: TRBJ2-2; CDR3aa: CASSRKLAGGNTGELFF; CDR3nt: TGTGCCAGCAGCCGAAAATTAGCGGGGGGGAACACCGGGGAGCTGTTTTTT
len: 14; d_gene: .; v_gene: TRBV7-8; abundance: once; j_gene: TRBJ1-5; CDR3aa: CASSLAGVNQPQHF; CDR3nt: TGTGCCAGCAGCTTAGCAGGGGTTAATCAGCCCCAGCATTTT
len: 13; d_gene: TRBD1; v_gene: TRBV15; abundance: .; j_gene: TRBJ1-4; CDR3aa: CATSRDRGEKLFF; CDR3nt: TGTGCCACCAGCAGGGACAGGGGTGAAAAACTGTTTTTT
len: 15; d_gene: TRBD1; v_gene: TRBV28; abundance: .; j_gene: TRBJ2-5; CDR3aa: CASSPTRGGGETQYF; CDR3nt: TGTGCCAGCAGTCCCACGAGAGGGGGCGGGGAGACCCAGTACTTC
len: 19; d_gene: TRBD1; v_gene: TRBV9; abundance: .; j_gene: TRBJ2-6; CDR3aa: CASSLRGWTGVSGANVLTF; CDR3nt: TGTGCCAGCAGCCTCAGGGGGTGGACAGGGGTTTCTGGGGCCAACGTCCTGACTTTC
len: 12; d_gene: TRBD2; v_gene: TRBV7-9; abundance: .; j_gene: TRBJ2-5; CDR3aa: CASSNQRGTQYF; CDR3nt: TGTGCCAGCAGCAACCAGCGGGGAACCCAGTACTTC
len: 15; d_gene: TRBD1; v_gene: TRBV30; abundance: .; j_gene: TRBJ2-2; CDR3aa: CAWKLGDRVTGELFF; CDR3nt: TGTGCCTGGAAGTTAGGGGACAGAGTCACCGGGGAGCTGTTTTTT
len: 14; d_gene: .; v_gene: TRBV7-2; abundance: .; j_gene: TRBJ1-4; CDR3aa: CASSLARDNEKLFF; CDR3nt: TGTGCCAGCAGCTTGGCCAGAGATAATGAAAAACTGTTTTTT
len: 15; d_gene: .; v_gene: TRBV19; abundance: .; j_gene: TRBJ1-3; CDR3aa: CASSYDGGSGNTIYF; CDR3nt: TGTGCCAGTAGTTATGACGGAGGCTCTGGAAACACCATATATTTT
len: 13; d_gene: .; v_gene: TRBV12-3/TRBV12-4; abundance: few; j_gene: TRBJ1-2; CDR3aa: CASSPTPVLGYTF; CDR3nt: TGTGCCAGCAGTCCTACACCGGTGCTTGGCTACACCTTC
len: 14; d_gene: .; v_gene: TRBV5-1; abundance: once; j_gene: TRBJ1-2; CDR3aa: CASSSMDRILGYTF; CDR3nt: TGCGCCAGCAGCTCCATGGACAGAATTCTTGGCTACACCTTC
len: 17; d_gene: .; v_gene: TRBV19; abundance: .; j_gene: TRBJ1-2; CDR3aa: CASSIDHVAGFTYGYTF; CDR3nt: TGTGCCAGTAGTATAGATCATGTTGCGGGTTTTACCTATGGCTACACCTTC
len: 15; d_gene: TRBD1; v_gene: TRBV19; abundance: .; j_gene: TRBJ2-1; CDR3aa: CASSTGGSSYNEQFF; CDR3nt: TGTGCCAGTAGTACAGGGGGAAGCTCCTACAATGAGCAGTTCTTC
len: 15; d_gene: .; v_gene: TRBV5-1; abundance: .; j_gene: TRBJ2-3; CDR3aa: CASSLSDRYTDTQYF; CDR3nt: TGCGCCAGCAGCTTGTCCGACAGGTACACAGATACGCAGTATTTT
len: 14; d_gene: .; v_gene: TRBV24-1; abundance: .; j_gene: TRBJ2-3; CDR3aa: CATSFSSPTDTQYF; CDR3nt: TGTGCCACCAGTTTCTCTAGTCCCACAGATACGCAGTATTTT
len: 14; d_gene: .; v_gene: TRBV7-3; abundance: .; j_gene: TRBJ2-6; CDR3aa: CASSPGQGANVLTF; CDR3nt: TGTGCCAGCAGCCCAGGACAGGGGGCCAACGTCCTGACTTTC
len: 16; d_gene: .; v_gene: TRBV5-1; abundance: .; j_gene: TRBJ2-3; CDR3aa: CASSSPVGSRDDTQYF; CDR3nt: TGCGCCAGCAGCTCCCCGGTGGGGAGTAGGGATGATACGCAGTATTTT
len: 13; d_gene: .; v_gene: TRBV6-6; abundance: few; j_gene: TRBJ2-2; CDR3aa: CATQLENTGELFF; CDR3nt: TGTGCCACCCAGCTAGAGAACACCGGGGAGCTGTTTTTT
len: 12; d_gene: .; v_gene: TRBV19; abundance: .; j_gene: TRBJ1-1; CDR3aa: CASNRQGAEAFF; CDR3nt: TGTGCCAGTAACCGGCAGGGAGCTGAAGCTTTCTTT
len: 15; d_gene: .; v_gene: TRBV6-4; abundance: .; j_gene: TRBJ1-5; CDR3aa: CASSAIGTLNQPQHF; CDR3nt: TGTGCCAGCAGTGCCATCGGGACACTCAATCAGCCCCAGCATTTT
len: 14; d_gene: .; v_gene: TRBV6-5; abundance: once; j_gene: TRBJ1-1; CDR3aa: CASRDIRQEDKAFF; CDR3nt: TGTGCCAGCAGGGACATAAGACAGGAAGACAAAGCTTTCTTT
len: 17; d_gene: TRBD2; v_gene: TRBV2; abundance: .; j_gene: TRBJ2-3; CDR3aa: CASNRPGLAGATDTQYF; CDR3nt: TGTGCCAGCAACCGTCCGGGACTAGCGGGGGCCACAGATACGCAGTATTTT
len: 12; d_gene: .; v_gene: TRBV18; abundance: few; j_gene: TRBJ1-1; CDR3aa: CASSPRGPEAFF; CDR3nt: TGTGCCAGCTCACCGAGAGGGCCTGAAGCTTTCTTT
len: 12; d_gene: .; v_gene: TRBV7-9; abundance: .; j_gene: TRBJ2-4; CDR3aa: CASERVENIQYF; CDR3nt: TGTGCCAGTGAACGGGTGGAAAACATTCAGTACTTC
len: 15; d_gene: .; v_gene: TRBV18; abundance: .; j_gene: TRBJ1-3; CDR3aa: CASSPGRLSGNTIYF; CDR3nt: TGTGCCAGCTCACCTGGACGTCTCTCTGGAAACACCATATATTTT
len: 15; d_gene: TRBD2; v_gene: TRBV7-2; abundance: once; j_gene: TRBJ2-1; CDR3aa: CASSLVSGKFNEQFF; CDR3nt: TGTGCCAGCAGCTTAGTCAGCGGGAAGTTCAATGAGCAGTTCTTC
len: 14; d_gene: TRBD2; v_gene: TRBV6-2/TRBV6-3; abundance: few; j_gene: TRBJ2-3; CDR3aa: CASSYNRGGDTQYF; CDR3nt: TGTGCCAGCAGTTACAACCGGGGAGGGGATACGCAGTATTTT
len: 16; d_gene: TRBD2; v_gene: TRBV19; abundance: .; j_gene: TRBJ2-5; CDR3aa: CASKPGGYLIEETQYF; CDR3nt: TGTGCCAGTAAGCCCGGGGGGTACCTTATAGAGGAGACCCAGTACTTC
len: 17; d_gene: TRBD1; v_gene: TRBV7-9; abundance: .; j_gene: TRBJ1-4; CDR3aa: CASSPGQGAITNEKLFF; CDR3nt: TGTGCCAGCAGCCCCGGACAGGGGGCGATCACTAATGAAAAACTGTTTTTT